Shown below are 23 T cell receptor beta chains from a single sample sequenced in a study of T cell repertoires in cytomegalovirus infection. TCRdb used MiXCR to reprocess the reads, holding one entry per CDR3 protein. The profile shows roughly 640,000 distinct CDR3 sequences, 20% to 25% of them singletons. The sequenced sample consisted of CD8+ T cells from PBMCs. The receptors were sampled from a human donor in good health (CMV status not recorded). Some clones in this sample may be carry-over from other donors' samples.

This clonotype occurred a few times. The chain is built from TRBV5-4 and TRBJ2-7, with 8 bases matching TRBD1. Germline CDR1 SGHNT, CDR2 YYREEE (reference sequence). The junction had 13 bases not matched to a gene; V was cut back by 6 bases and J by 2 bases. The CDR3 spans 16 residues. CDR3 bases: TGTGCCAGCACCTACGACCCGGGACAGGCCCCCTACGAGCAGTACGTC. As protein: CASTYDPGQAPYEQYV.

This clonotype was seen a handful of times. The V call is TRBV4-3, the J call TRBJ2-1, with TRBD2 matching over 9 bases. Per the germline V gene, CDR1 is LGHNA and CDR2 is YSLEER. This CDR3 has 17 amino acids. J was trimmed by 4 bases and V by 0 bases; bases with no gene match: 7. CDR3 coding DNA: TGCGCCAGCAGCCAAGATAGAGGCGGGGGGGCATACAATGAGCAGTTCTTC. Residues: CASSQDRGGGAYNEQFF.

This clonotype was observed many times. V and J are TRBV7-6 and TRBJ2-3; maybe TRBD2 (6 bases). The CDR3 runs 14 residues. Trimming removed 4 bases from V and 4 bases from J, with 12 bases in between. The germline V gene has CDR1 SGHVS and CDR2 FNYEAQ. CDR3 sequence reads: CASSSLPGADTQYF. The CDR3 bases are TGTGCCAGCAGCTCACTACCGGGGGCAGATACGCAGTATTTT.

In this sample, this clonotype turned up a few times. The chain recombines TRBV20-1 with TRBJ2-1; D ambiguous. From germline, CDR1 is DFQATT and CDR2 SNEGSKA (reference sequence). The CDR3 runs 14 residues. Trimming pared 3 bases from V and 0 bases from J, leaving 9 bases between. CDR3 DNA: TGCAGTGCTAGGGATATGAGCTCCTACAATGAGCAGTTCTTC. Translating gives CSARDMSSYNEQFF.

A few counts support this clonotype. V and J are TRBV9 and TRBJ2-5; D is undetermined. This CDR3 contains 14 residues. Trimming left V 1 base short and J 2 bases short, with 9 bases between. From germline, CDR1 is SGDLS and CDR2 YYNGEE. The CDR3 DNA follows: TGTGCCAGCAGCGTAAGTTTGCAGCAAGAGACCCAGTACTTC. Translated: CASSVSLQQETQYF.

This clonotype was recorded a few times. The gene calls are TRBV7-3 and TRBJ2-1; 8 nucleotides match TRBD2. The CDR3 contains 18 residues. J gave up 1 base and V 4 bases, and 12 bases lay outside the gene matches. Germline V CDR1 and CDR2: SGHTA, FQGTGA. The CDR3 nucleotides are TGTGCCAGCAGCTCCCCGGGGGGGGGACTACATTCCTACAATGAGCAGTTCTTC. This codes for CASSSPGGGLHSYNEQFF.

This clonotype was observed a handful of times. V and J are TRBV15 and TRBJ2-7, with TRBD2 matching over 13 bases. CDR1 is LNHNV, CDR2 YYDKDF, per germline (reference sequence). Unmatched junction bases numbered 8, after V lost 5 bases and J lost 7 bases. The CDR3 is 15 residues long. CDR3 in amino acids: CATSGGLAGAREQYF. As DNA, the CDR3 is TGTGCCACCAGCGGTGGACTAGCGGGGGCACGTGAGCAGTACTTC.

The CDR3 DNA follows: TGTGCCAGCAGTGACGGGGCAGGGGAGCAGTTCTTC. This gives the protein CASSDGAGEQFF. The gene calls are TRBV6-4 and TRBJ2-1, with D possibly being TRBD1 (5 bases). Between the trimmed V and J ends, which lost 2 bases and 10 bases, there was a span of 9 bases. The CDR3 totals 12 residues. In germline, CDR1 is MRHNA, CDR2 SNTAGT.

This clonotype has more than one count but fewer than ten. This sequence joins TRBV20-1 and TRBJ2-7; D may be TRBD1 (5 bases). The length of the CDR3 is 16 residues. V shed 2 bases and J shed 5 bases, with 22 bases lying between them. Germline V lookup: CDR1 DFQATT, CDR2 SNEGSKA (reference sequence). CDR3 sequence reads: CSARQGGSSQLNEQYV. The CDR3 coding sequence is TGCAGTGCTAGACAGGGCGGATCCTCCCAATTGAACGAGCAGTACGTC.

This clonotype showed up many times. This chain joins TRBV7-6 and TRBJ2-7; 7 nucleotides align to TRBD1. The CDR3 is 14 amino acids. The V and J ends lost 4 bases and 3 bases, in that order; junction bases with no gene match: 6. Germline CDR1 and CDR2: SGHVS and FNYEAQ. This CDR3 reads CASSSPGQSYEQYF. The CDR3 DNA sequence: TGTGCCAGCAGCTCACCGGGACAGAGCTACGAGCAGTACTTC.

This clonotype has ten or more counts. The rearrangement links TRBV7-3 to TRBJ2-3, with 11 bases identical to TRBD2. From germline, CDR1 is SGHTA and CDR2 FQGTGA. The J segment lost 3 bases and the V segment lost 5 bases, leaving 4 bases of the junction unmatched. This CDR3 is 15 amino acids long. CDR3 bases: TGTGCCAGCAGCCTGACTAGCGGGGAGACAGATACGCAGTATTTT. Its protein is CASSLTSGETDTQYF.

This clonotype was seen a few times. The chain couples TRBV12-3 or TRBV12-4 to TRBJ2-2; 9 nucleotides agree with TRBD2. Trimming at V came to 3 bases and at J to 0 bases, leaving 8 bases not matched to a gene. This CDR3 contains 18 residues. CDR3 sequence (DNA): TGTGCCAGCAGTTTTTGGTTCGTAGCGGGGGCGAACACCGGGGAGCTGTTTTTT. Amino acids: CASSFWFVAGANTGELFF.

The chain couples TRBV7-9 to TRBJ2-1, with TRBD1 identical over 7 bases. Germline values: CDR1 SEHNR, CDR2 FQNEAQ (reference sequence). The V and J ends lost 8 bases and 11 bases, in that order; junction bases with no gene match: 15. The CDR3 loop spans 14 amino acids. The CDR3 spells CASVHRDSGLKQFF. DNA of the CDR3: TGTGCCAGCGTCCATAGGGACAGCGGCTTAAAGCAGTTCTTC. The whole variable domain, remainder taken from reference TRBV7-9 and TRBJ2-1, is DTGVSQNPRHKITKRGQNVTFRCDPISEHNRLYWYRQTLGQGPEFLTYFQNEAQLEKSRLLSDRFSAERPKGSFSTLEIQRTEQGDSAMYLCASVHRDSGLKQFFGPGTRLTVL.

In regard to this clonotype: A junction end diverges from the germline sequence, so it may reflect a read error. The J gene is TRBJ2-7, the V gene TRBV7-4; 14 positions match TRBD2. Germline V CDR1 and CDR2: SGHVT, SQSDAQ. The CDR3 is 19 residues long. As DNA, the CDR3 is TGTGTCAGCAGCTCCCGACCCCCGGGACTAGCGGGGGAGTCCTACGAGCAGTACTTC. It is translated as CVSSSRPPGLAGESYEQYF.

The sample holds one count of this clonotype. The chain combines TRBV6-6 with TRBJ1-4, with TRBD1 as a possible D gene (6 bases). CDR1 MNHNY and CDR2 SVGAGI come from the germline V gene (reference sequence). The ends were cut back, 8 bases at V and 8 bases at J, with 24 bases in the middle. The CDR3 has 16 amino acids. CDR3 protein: CASSVNGGPRGEKLFF. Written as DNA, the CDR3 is TGTGCCAGCTCAGTTAACGGGGGACCTAGGGGGGAAAAACTGTTTTTT.

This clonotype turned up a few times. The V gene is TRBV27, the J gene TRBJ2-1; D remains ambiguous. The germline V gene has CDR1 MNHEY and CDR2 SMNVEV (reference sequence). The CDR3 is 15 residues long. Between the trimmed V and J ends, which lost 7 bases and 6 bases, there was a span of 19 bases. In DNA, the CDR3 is TGTGCCAGCACAGGAAAGGCGTACTTCCCCAATGAGCAGTTCTTC. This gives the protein CASTGKAYFPNEQFF.

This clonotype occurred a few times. The CDR3 bases are TGTGCCAGCAGTTCGGGGGACAATCGGCTCAATCAGCCCCAGCATTTT. Encoded protein: CASSSGDNRLNQPQHF. The J gene is TRBJ1-5, the V gene TRBV25-1; D may be TRBD1 (6 bases). The V end was cut by 5 bases, the J end by 3 bases, with 17 bases between. The CDR3 runs 16 residues. Germline V gene sequence: CDR1 MGHDK, CDR2 SYGVNS.

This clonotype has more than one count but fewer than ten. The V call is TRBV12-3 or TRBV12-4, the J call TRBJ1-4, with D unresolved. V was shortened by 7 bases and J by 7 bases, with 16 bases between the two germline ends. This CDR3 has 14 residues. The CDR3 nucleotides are TGTGCCAGCATCGATCGGAGGGAGGGTGAAAAACTGTTTTTT. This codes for CASIDRREGEKLFF.

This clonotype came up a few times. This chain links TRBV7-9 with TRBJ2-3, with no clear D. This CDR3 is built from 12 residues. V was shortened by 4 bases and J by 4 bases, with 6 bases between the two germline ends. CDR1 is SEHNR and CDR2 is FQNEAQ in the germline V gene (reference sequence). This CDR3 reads CASSWTSDTQYF. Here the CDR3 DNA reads TGTGCCAGCAGCTGGACCTCAGATACGCAGTATTTT.

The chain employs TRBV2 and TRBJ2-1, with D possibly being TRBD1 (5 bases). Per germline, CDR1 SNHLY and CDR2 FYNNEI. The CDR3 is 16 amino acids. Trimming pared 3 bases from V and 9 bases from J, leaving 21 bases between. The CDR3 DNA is TGTGCCAGCAGTGAGGGGCGAGCCCAAATTATTGGTGAGCAGTTCTTC. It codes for CASSEGRAQIIGEQFF.

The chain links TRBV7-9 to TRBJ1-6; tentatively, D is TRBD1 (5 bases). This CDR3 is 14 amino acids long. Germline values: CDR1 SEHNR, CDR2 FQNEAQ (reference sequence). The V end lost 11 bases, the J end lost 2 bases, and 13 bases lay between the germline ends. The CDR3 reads CASRRGAYNSPLHF. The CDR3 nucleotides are TGTGCCTCGCGCCGGGGCGCCTATAATTCACCCCTCCACTTT.

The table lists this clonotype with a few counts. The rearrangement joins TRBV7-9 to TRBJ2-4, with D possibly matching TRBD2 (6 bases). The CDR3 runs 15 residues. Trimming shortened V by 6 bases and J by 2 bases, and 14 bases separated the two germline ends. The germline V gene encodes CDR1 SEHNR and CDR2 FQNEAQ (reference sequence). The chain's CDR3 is CASSIPTSTKNIQYF. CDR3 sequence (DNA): TGTGCCAGCAGTATCCCCACTAGCACCAAAAACATTCAGTACTTC.

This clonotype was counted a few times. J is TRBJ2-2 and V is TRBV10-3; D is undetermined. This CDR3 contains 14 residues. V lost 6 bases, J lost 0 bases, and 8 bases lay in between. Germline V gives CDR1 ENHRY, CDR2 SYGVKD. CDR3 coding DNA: TGTGCCATCAGGCCGACATCGAACACCGGGGAGCTGTTTTTT. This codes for CAIRPTSNTGELFF.